Shown below are 28 T cell receptor beta chains from a single sample sequenced in a study of blood T cells in healthy people across ages. Then a second PCR, running roughly 6 to 11 cycles, was carried out with a sample-barcoded 5' primer and a J-beta primer mix. TCRdb used MiXCR to reprocess the 5' RACE reads, holding one entry per CDR3 protein. The sample has hundreds of thousands of distinct CDR3 sequences; around two fifths are singletons. The sample taken for sequencing was blood. The origin of the receptors is a man older than 75 in good health.

The CDR3 nucleotides read TGCAGTGCTAGCTCTCCCGGACAGATACATTACAATGAGCAGTACTTC. Protein sequence: CSASSPGQIHYNEQYF. This chain links TRBV20-1 with TRBJ2-7, with TRBD1 as a possible D gene (6 bases). Trimming stripped 3 bases from V and 7 bases from J, with 25 bases between. The CDR3 contains 16 residues. Looked up from germline, CDR1 is DFQATT and CDR2 is SNEGSKA (reference sequence).

This clonotype has more than one count but fewer than ten. The V gene is TRBV6-1, the J gene TRBJ2-7; D remains ambiguous. This CDR3 is built from 12 residues. Germline V gene sequence: CDR1 MNHNS, CDR2 SASEGT. Trimming shortened V by 6 bases and J by 1 base, and 7 bases separated the two germline ends. This CDR3 is CASRFDSYEQYF. In nucleotides, the CDR3 is TGTGCCAGCAGATTTGATTCCTACGAGCAGTACTTC.

CDR3 protein: CASSLTGGAKGEQYF. CDR3 in DNA: TGTGCCAGCAGCTTAACAGGGGGCGCGAAGGGAGAGCAGTACTTC. This chain links TRBV11-3 with TRBJ2-4, with 9 nucleotides matching TRBD1. This CDR3 comprises 15 residues. Germline CDR1 SGHNT, CDR2 YENEEA. V shed 2 bases and J 13 bases; nucleotides not matched to a gene: 12.

This chain uses TRBV5-5 with TRBJ1-1; D is unclear. The CDR3 totals 11 residues. V lost 7 bases, J lost 6 bases, and 10 bases lay in between. CDR1 SGHKS and CDR2 YYEKEE come from the germline V gene (reference sequence). The CDR3 is CASRRRAEAFF. For the CDR3, the DNA is TGTGCCAGCCGCAGGAGGGCTGAAGCTTTCTTT.

The gene calls are TRBV7-2 and TRBJ2-1, with 7 bases that match TRBD2. Germline-derived CDR1 and CDR2 are SGHTA and FQGNSA. There are 17 residues in the CDR3. V lost 1 base, J lost 5 bases, and 11 bases stayed unmatched. Written as DNA, the CDR3 is TGTGCCAGCAGCTTAGTAGTGGTGGCTAGCGGAAACAATGAGCAGTTCTTC. This encodes CASSLVVVASGNNEQFF.

The J gene is TRBJ2-7, the V gene TRBV9; TRBD2 aligns across 13 bases. The CDR3 extends over 16 amino acids. The V gene end was trimmed by 4 bases and the J gene end by 6 bases; junction bases not matched to a gene: 10. The germline V gene has CDR1 SGDLS and CDR2 YYNGEE. The CDR3 spells CASSRGTSGIGGEQYF. CDR3 bases: TGTGCCAGCAGCCGGGGGACTAGCGGGATAGGGGGCGAGCAGTACTTC.

This clonotype came up many times. CDR3: CSARDLGVQETQYF. CDR3 DNA sequence: TGCAGTGCTAGAGATTTGGGGGTACAAGAGACCCAGTACTTC. The genes are TRBV20-1 and TRBJ2-5; D may be TRBD1 or TRBD2 (5 bases each). Deletions cut 0 bases from V and 2 bases from J, with 10 bases between. From germline, CDR1 is DFQATT and CDR2 SNEGSKA (reference sequence). This CDR3 comprises 14 residues.

This chain joins TRBV10-2 and TRBJ2-2; possibly TRBD1 or TRBD2 for D (5 bases each). The V gene's germline CDR1 is WSHSY and CDR2 SAAADI. The CDR3 totals 19 residues. V lost 5 bases and J 1 base, leaving 23 bases between the germline ends. CDR3 amino acids: CASSFPSVRGLGNTGELFF. CDR3 in DNA: TGCGCCAGCAGTTTCCCATCAGTTCGGGGCCTCGGGAACACCGGGGAGCTGTTTTTT.

Only a few counts were recorded for this clonotype. The chain has TRBV29-1 and TRBJ2-5, with a tentative D call TRBD2 (7 bases). Germline loops: CDR1 SQVTM, CDR2 ANQGSEA. There are 16 residues in the CDR3. Trimming took off 0 bases at V and 5 bases at J, with 19 bases between the two ends. The CDR3 is CSVEDGSGGFYETQYF. In DNA, the CDR3 is TGCAGCGTTGAAGATGGGTCGGGGGGCTTTTACGAGACCCAGTACTTC.

The rearrangement uses TRBV27 and TRBJ2-3; D could derive from TRBD1 or TRBD2 (7 bases each). Germline values: CDR1 MNHEY, CDR2 SMNVEV (reference sequence). V gave up 5 bases and J gave up 9 bases, with 18 bases separating them. This CDR3 spans 14 amino acids. The CDR3 spells CASSPAGGEWTQYF. Written as DNA, the CDR3 is TGTGCCAGCAGTCCCGCAGGGGGGGAGTGGACGCAGTATTTT.

The chain carries TRBV14 and TRBJ2-5; 9 positions match TRBD2. After removal of 6 bases from V and 1 base from J, the junction contained 9 bases not matched to a gene. CDR1 and CDR2 (germline): SGHDN, FVKESK. The CDR3 is made up of 16 amino acids. This chain's CDR3 is CASRRPKTSGQETQYF. DNA for the CDR3: TGTGCCAGCAGGCGACCGAAGACTAGCGGCCAAGAGACCCAGTACTTC. The whole variable domain, filled in from reference TRBV14 and TRBJ2-5, reads EAGVTQFPSHSVIEKGQTVTLRCDPISGHDNLYWYRRVMGKEIKFLLHFVKESKQDESGMPNNRFLAERTGGTYSTLKVQPAELEDSGVYFCASRRPKTSGQETQYFGPGTRLLVL.

The chain uses TRBV4-2 and TRBJ2-7, with D uncertain. CDR3 length equals 15 residues. The ends were cut back, 1 base at V and 0 bases at J, with 10 bases in the middle. The germline CDR1 and CDR2 sequences are LGHNA and YNFKEQ. CDR3: CASSQVGSASYEQYF. The CDR3 nucleotides are TGTGCCAGCAGCCAAGTGGGCAGCGCCTCCTACGAGCAGTACTTC.

This clonotype was recorded a few times. A read error may produce the germline difference seen at one junction end. The gene calls are TRBV20-1 and TRBJ2-5; 9 bases map to TRBD1. The CDR3 totals 13 residues. The germline gives CDR1 DFQATT, CDR2 SNEGSKA (reference sequence). This CDR3 reads CSARGGQGMSQYF. The DNA of the CDR3 is TGCAGTGCGAGAGGGGGACAGGGAATGTCCCAGTACTTC.

The chain joins TRBV6-5 to TRBJ2-1; D is perhaps TRBD1 or TRBD2 (7 bases each). Germline V CDR1 and CDR2: MNHEY, SVGAGI. The CDR3 is 16 amino acids. Trimming cost V 6 bases and J 4 bases, with 19 bases left between them. CDR3: CASSTGEGARYNEQFF. CDR3 sequence (DNA): TGTGCCAGCAGCACGGGGGAGGGGGCGAGATACAATGAGCAGTTCTTC.

This chain connects TRBV20-1 to TRBJ2-1, with D possibly matching TRBD2 (5 bases). The germline V gene encodes CDR1 DFQATT and CDR2 SNEGSKA (reference sequence). This CDR3 spans 12 amino acids. In DNA form, the CDR3 reads TGCAGCGCTGACCGGGACTACAATGAGCAGTTCTTC. It is translated as CSADRDYNEQFF.

This clonotype was observed at least ten times. The V call is TRBV7-2, the J call TRBJ1-2; the D gene is possibly TRBD1 (6 bases). Trimming removed 6 bases at V and 2 bases at J, with 10 bases between. The CDR3 runs 13 residues. Germline V gene data show CDR1 as SGHTA and CDR2 as FQGNSA. The CDR3 sequence is CASSSGQNYGYTF. The DNA of the CDR3 is TGTGCCAGCAGTTCGGGACAAAACTATGGCTACACCTTC.

The chain joins TRBV7-2 to TRBJ2-2; maybe TRBD2 (6 bases). The germline V gene encodes CDR1 SGHTA and CDR2 FQGNSA. This CDR3 has 15 residues. V was clipped by 5 bases and J by 5 bases, with 15 bases between them. The CDR3, as DNA: TGTGCCAGCAGCAGCTTAACTAGCAGTACCGGGGAGCTGTTTTTT. This codes for CASSSLTSSTGELFF.

V gene TRBV6-2 or TRBV6-3 combines with J gene TRBJ1-1, with 7 bases that match TRBD1. The germline V gene encodes CDR1 MNHEY and CDR2 SVGEGT. The junction had 8 bases not matched to a gene; V was cut back by 6 bases and J by 7 bases. This CDR3 has 13 residues. DNA of the CDR3: TGTGCCAGCAGAGACGACAGGGCGGGTGAAGCTTTCTTT. Protein product: CASRDDRAGEAFF.

The rearrangement links TRBV10-3 to TRBJ2-7, with 9 bases fitting TRBD1. The CDR3 contains 15 residues. V shed 10 bases and J 3 bases; nucleotides not matched to a gene: 13. The germline V gene has CDR1 ENHRY and CDR2 SYGVKD. The CDR3 DNA sequence: TGTGCCAGTAGGGACCGGGACAGGGCGGTCTACGAGCAGTACTTC. This sequence encodes CASRDRDRAVYEQYF.

About this clonotype itself: This may stem from a read error, because a much larger clone lies one nucleotide away. J is TRBJ2-4 and V is TRBV28, with 8 bases matching TRBD2. The J call is in doubt because the DNA end fits TRBJ2-7 better. Germline V gene lookup returns CDR1 MDHEN and CDR2 SYDVKM. The CDR3 totals 16 residues. In DNA form, the CDR3 reads TGTGCCAGCACCTCCATAGCGGGAACGTTCACCTACGAGCAGTACTTC. It translates to CASTSIAGTFTYEQYF.

V and J are TRBV20-1 and TRBJ1-1; TRBD1 might be the D (6 bases). CDR3 length equals 13 residues. V dropped 3 bases and J dropped 8 bases, with 16 bases sitting between them. Per germline, CDR1 DFQATT and CDR2 SNEGSKA (reference sequence). For the CDR3, the DNA is TGCAGTGCTAGTGAGGCAGGGGTGGGGGAAGCTTTCTTT. Translation: CSASEAGVGEAFF.

This clonotype came up a few times. The chain carries TRBV27 and TRBJ2-7; 9 bases agree with TRBD1. The ends lost 5 bases at V and 6 bases at J; junction bases unmatched: 8. The CDR3 extends over 14 amino acids. Looked up from germline, CDR1 is MNHEY and CDR2 is SMNVEV (reference sequence). For the CDR3, the DNA is TGTGCCAGCAGTAAGGGACAGGGTTGGTCCGAGCAGTACTTC. Residues: CASSKGQGWSEQYF.

This clonotype was seen repeatedly, ten times or more. V gene TRBV29-1 combines with J gene TRBJ2-3, with D possibly being TRBD1 (6 bases). The V end lost 2 bases, the J end lost 0 bases, and 15 bases lay between the germline ends. Germline V gene lookup returns CDR1 SQVTM and CDR2 ANQGSEA. The CDR3 contains 16 residues. Written as DNA, the CDR3 is TGCAGCGTTGAACGGCCGGCAGGGGCAAGCACAGATACGCAGTATTTT. Its protein is CSVERPAGASTDTQYF.

This clonotype was seen a handful of times. This sequence joins TRBV12-3 or TRBV12-4 and TRBJ2-1; D tentatively reads TRBD1 or TRBD2 (5 bases each). This CDR3 contains 15 residues. Trimming removed 7 bases at V and 7 bases at J, with 20 bases between. In DNA form, the CDR3 reads TGTGCCAGCAATAGAGGGGAGCTTCTCTCTAATGAGCAGTTCTTC. Translated, it gives CASNRGELLSNEQFF.

The chain is built from TRBV20-1 and TRBJ2-5; D is perhaps TRBD1 (5 bases). The V gene's germline CDR1 is DFQATT and CDR2 SNEGSKA (reference sequence). This CDR3 is built from 15 residues. Deletions cut 3 bases from V and 5 bases from J, with 19 bases between. The CDR3 DNA reads TGCAGTGCTAGTTTCGACAGTGGAACCCTGGAGACCCAGTACTTC. Translated, it gives CSASFDSGTLETQYF.

In regard to this clonotype: The junction does not match germline at one end; this may be a read error. The chain combines TRBV5-1 with TRBJ2-1; D call uncertain. CDR3 size: 16 residues. Germline CDR1 reads SGHRS; CDR2 reads YFSETQ. CDR3 coding DNA: TGCGCCAGCAGCTTGGTCCCGCAGAGCTCCTACGATGAGCAGTTCTTC. Protein: CASSLVPQSSYDEQFF.

V gene TRBV28 combines with J gene TRBJ2-4; 7 nucleotides line up with TRBD2. The V gene's germline CDR1 is MDHEN and CDR2 SYDVKM. V trimming: 4 bases; J trimming: 0 bases; junction bases outside the gene matches: 6. The CDR3 is made up of 16 amino acids. The CDR3: CASSWGGGGAKNIQYF. In DNA form, the CDR3 reads TGTGCCAGCAGTTGGGGTGGGGGGGGAGCCAAAAACATTCAGTACTTC.

This clonotype occurred a few times. The germline gene is not matched at one end of the junction; a read error may be the cause. The chain uses TRBV7-7 and TRBJ2-5, with D perhaps matching TRBD2 (6 bases). The CDR3 consists of 12 residues. Germline assignment: CDR1 SSHAT and CDR2 FNYEAQ (reference sequence). CDR3 sequence: CASSLDPGAQYF. The CDR3, as DNA: TGTGCTAGCAGCTTAGACCCGGGGGCCCAGTACTTC.